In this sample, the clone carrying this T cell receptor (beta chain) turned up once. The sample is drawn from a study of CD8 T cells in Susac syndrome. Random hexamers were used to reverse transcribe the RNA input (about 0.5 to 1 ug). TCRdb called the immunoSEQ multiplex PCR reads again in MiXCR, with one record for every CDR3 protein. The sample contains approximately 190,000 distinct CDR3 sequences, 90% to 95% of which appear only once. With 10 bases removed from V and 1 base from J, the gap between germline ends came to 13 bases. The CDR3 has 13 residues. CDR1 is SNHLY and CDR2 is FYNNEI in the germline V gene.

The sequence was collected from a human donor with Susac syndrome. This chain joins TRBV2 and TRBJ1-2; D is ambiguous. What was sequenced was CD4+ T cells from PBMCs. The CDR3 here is CATSEWFNYGYTF. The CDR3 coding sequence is TGTGCCACCTCCGAATGGTTTAACTATGGCTACACCTTC.